Presented here are 12 T cell receptor beta chains from one specimen sequenced in a study of molecular identifiers for immune sequencing clone quantification. A single record per CDR3 protein comes from TCRdb applying MiXCR to the PCR reads. Of 100,000 or so distinct CDR3 sequences listed, roughly 38% are singletons. Sequencing was performed on naive CD8+ T cells from blood, with Jurkat cell RNA spiked in. Subset given: FACS-sorted CD8+CD4-CCR7+CD45RA+ naive T cells. These receptors were obtained from a human donor in good health. Some libraries in this study had Jurkat cell RNA spiked in.

The rearrangement links TRBV12-2 to TRBJ2-7. TRBV12-2 is an annotated pseudogene. The CDR3 has 14 amino acids. The CDR3 reads CASRLVAELYEQYF. The DNA of the CDR3 is TGTGCAAGTCGCTTAGTAGCGGAACTCTACGAGCAGTACTTC.

This clonotype was counted ten times or more. This chain uses TRBV24-1 with TRBJ1-5; 9 nucleotides align to TRBD1. The junction had 7 bases not matched to a gene; V was cut back by 7 bases and J by 4 bases. The germline gives CDR1 KGHDR, CDR2 SFDVKD. The CDR3 consists of 15 residues. CDR3 DNA: TGTGCCACCAGCCCCGGACAGGGGAGTAATCAGCCCCAGCATTTT. Its protein product is CATSPGQGSNQPQHF.

This clonotype was observed a single time. Being one base from a much bigger clone, this may be a read error. The genes are TRBV28 and TRBJ2-6, with D perhaps TRBD1 (5 bases). Germline V gene data show CDR1 as MDHEN and CDR2 as SYDVKM. Deletions cut 2 bases from V and 11 bases from J, with 13 bases between. This CDR3 spans 14 amino acids. The CDR3 DNA reads TGTGCCAGCAGTTTAATGTCAGGGCCGGACGTCCTGACTTTC. As protein: CASSLMSGPDVLTF. The full variable domain, rest sourced from reference TRBV28 and TRBJ2-6, is DVKVTQSSRYLVKRTGEKVFLECVQDMDHENMFWYRQDPGLGLRLIYFSYDVKMKEKGDIPEGYSVSREKKERFSLILESASTNQTSMYLCASSLMSGPDVLTFGAGSRLTVL.

This clonotype was picked up many times. V and J are TRBV6-5 and TRBJ1-2; D is ambiguous. The V and J ends lost 6 bases and 4 bases respectively, with 15 bases between them. The V gene's germline CDR1 is MNHEY and CDR2 SVGAGI. The CDR3 loop spans 14 amino acids. CDR3 DNA sequence: TGTGCCAGCAGCCCGTCCCCCATGCGCTATGGCTACACCTTC. Its protein product is CASSPSPMRYGYTF.

Details on this clonotype: Since a much larger clone is just one base distant, this may be a read error. V gene TRBV7-9 combines with J gene TRBJ1-1; tentatively, D is TRBD1 (5 bases). The CDR3 has 13 residues. Germline loops: CDR1 SEHNR, CDR2 FQNEAQ (reference sequence). V was cut by 5 bases and J by 6 bases, with 13 bases left in between. The CDR3 spells CASSVWAGPEAFF. In DNA form, the CDR3 reads TGTGCCAGCAGCGTATGGGCAGGGCCTGAAGCTTTCTTT. Using reference TRBV7-9 and TRBJ1-1 for the parts outside the CDR3, the full variable domain is DTGVSQNPRHKITKRGQNVTFRCDPISEHNRLYWYRQTLGQGPEFLTYFQNEAQLEKSRLLSDRFSAERPKGSFSTLEIQRTEQGDSAMYLCASSVWAGPEAFFGQGTRLTVV.

This clonotype occurred a few times. CDR3 DNA: TGCAGTGCTAGGAGGCGACTAGCGCCCTACGAGCAGTACTTC. Protein: CSARRRLAPYEQYF. The V gene is TRBV20-1, the J gene TRBJ2-7; 8 positions agree with TRBD2. Trimming cost V 3 bases and J 2 bases; bases outside gene matches: 6. This CDR3 has 14 residues. Germline V gene sequence: CDR1 DFQATT, CDR2 SNEGSKA (reference sequence).

With regard to this clonotype: This could be a read error, since a much larger clone is one nucleotide away. The chain carries TRBV7-9 and TRBJ2-7; TRBD2 agrees at 9 bases. CDR3 length: 21 amino acids. From germline, CDR1 is SEHNR and CDR2 FQNEAQ (reference sequence). CDR3 DNA: TGTGCCAGCAGCGCTGGGGGATCCCGTCAACATAGCGGGAGTCGACTCTACGCGCAGTACTTC. Its protein is CASSAGGSRQHSGSRLYAQYF.

Only a few counts were recorded for this clonotype. The chain employs TRBV9 and TRBJ2-2; TRBD2 agrees at 7 bases. The CDR3 covers 15 residues. In germline, CDR1 is SGDLS, CDR2 YYNGEE. The junction had 7 bases not matched to a gene; V was cut back by 0 bases and J by 8 bases. The CDR3 loop reads CASSVDGLVWGELFF. The CDR3, as DNA: TGTGCCAGCAGCGTAGATGGACTAGTATGGGGGGAGCTGTTTTTT. The entire variable domain, with the rest obtained from reference TRBV9 and TRBJ2-2, is as follows: DSGVTQTPKHLITATGQRVTLRCSPRSGDLSVYWYQQSLDQGLQFLIQYYNGEERAKGNILERFSAQQFPDLHSELNLSSLELGDSALYFCASSVDGLVWGELFFGEGSRLTVL.

V is TRBV5-5 and J is TRBJ1-6; 8 nucleotides line up with TRBD1. The CDR3 is 14 residues long. Germline CDR1 and CDR2: SGHKS and YYEKEE (reference sequence). Losses at the gene ends were 4 bases for V and 7 bases for J; bases not matched to a gene: 4. For the CDR3, the DNA is TGTGCCAGCAGCCTCAGGACAGGGAATTCACCCCTCCACTTT. This gives the protein CASSLRTGNSPLHF.

Notes on this clonotype: A much larger clone is a single base away; this may be a read error. The V and J genes are TRBV10-3 and TRBJ2-7; 8 nucleotides agree with TRBD2. V was clipped by 2 bases and J by 2 bases; unmatched bases: 2. The germline V gene encodes CDR1 ENHRY and CDR2 SYGVKD. The CDR3 length is 14 residues. The CDR3 region has the DNA TGTGCCATCAGTGAGCCGGGACTAGCCTACGAGCAGTACTTC. Protein: CAISEPGLAYEQYF.

This clonotype was seen a handful of times. This chain connects TRBV27 to TRBJ1-2; 7 bases align to TRBD1. This CDR3 is built from 14 residues. V lost 6 bases to trimming and J lost 8 bases; unmatched junction nucleotides: 12. The V gene's germline CDR1 is MNHEY and CDR2 SMNVEV (reference sequence). The CDR3 loop reads CASRLTGEGMGYTF. Here the CDR3 DNA reads TGTGCCAGCAGATTAACAGGGGAGGGTATGGGCTACACCTTC.

For this clonotype: It is likely a read error, because the conserved phenylalanine at the end of the CDR3 is missing. The genes are TRBV6-2 or TRBV6-3 and TRBJ1-1; unclear D gene. V lost 2 bases, J lost 0 bases, and 13 bases lay in between. CDR3 length: 16 residues. Germline CDR1 MNHEY, CDR2 SVGEGT. Written as DNA, the CDR3 is TGTGCCAGCAGTTACCCCCCTCTCGGAATGAACACTGAAGCTTTCTTA. It specifies CASSYPPLGMNTEAFL.